This T cell receptor (beta chain) was observed in a study of T cell changes during pregnancy in multiple sclerosis. Germline values: CDR1 GTSNPN, CDR2 SVGIG (reference sequence). V shed 3 bases and J 8 bases; nucleotides not matched to a gene: 12. The CDR3 covers 14 residues. Clones were read by immunoSEQ multiplex PCR, and TCRdb kept only the in-frame ones, dropping some. The sample has approximately 60,000 clones, about 92% seen once. This receptor was taken from a female donor in good health, enrolled as a control in a pregnancy study. The chain carries TRBV30 and TRBJ1-2, with TRBD1 matching 7 bases. The sample here was peripheral blood, taken in the second trimester of pregnancy. The CDR3 nucleotides are TGTGCCTGGAGCGCGCAGGGGGGCGCGTACGGCTACACCTTC. Translation: CAWSAQGGAYGYTF.